The next 3 T cell receptor beta chains were all read from a single sample in a study of T cell changes during pregnancy in multiple sclerosis. Sequenced by immunoSEQ multiplex PCR; TCRdb stores in-frame clones only, minus some. The sample yields about 68,000 clones, about nine tenths seen once. Sample: peripheral blood, taken in the third trimester of pregnancy. Receptors were obtained from a female donor with multiple sclerosis, enrolled in a pregnancy study.

The chain's CDR3 is CASSPGLASIFSYNEQFF. The CDR3 DNA follows: TGTGCCAGCAGCCCGGGACTAGCTTCCATATTCTCCTACAATGAGCAGTTCTTC. V and J are TRBV11-2 and TRBJ2-1, with 9 nucleotides matching TRBD2. CDR3 length equals 18 residues. Trimming removed 5 bases from V and 0 bases from J; junction bases left unmatched: 11. Germline lookup yields CDR1 SGHAT and CDR2 FQNNGV.

The V gene is TRBV4-2, the J gene TRBJ1-2, with D maybe TRBD1 (5 bases). The length of the CDR3 is 15 residues. Germline V gives CDR1 LGHNA, CDR2 YNFKEQ. V lost 4 bases to trimming and J lost 6 bases, with 18 bases between them. The CDR3 coding sequence is TGTGCCAGCAGCCGTTTGACCCAGGGAGGAGATGGCTACACCTTC. This encodes CASSRLTQGGDGYTF.

V gene TRBV5-6 combines with J gene TRBJ2-7; D ambiguous. Germline V gene lookup returns CDR1 SGHDT and CDR2 YYEEEE. Trimming cost V 1 base and J 5 bases, with 7 bases left between them. The CDR3 length is 12 residues. CDR3 nucleotide sequence: TGTGCCAGCAGCTTGTGGCAGAACGAGCAGTACTTC. This gives the protein CASSLWQNEQYF.